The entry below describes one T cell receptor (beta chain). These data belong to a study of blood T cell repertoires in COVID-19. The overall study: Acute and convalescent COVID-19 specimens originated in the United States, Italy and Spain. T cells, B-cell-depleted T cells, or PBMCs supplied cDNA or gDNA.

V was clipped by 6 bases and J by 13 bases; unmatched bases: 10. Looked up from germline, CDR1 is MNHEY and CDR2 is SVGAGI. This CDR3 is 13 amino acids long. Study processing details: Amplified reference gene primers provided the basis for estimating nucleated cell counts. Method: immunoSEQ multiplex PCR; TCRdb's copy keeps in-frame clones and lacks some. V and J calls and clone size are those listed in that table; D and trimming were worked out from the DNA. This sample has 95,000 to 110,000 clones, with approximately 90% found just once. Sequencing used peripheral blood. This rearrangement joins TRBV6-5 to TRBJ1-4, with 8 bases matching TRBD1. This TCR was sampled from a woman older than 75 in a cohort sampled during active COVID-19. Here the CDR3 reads CASRGQGLRRLFF. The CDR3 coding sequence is TGTGCCAGCAGAGGACAGGGACTTCGAAGACTGTTTTTT.